This paragraph covers one T cell receptor (beta chain) sequence. The data are from a study of cytotoxic CD8 clonotypes in ibrutinib-treated CLL. Clones were sequenced by immunoSEQ multiplex PCR, and TCRdb holds only the in-frame ones, with some missing. The repertoire holds fewer than 400,000 clones, with 60% to 80% as singletons. Trimming took 7 bases from V and 6 from J, leaving 23 bases between them. The CDR3 runs 15 residues. Per the germline V gene, CDR1 is SQVTM and CDR2 is ANQGSEA. The sample here was PBMCs, taken after 36 months of ibrutinib treatment. The rearrangement joins TRBV29-1 to TRBJ2-3; D tentatively fits TRBD1 or TRBD2 (5 bases each). The TCR sequence derives from a human donor with chronic lymphocytic leukemia. Here the CDR3 reads CSGVAGGPGWDTQYF. The CDR3 nucleotides read TGCAGCGGGGTCGCGGGCGGACCAGGGTGGGATACGCAGTATTTT.